This entry concerns a single TCR beta chain. Its cognate antigen is unknown. The PCR employed 60 Vbeta primers together with 13 Jbeta primers. Profiled with immunoSEQ multiplex PCR; TCRdb holds only in-frame clones, not every one. The sample has 150,000 to 200,000 clones; about 90% are singletons. The data originate from a study of cytomegalovirus exposure and HLA in healthy donors. Study-wide results and caveats: Previously analyzed data showed that most TCR beta V segments were productive at a frequency of about 87% or about 30%.

The sequencing sample was made of PBMCs. This receptor was identified in a girl under two years old in good health and CMV-seronegative.

This chain's CDR3 is CASSVGGLIQGMGTEAFF. The CDR3 DNA reads as TGTGCCAGCAGCGTGGGGGGACTTATCCAGGGTATGGGCACTGAAGCTTTCTTT. This chain connects TRBV9 to TRBJ1-1, with a weak D call TRBD1 (5 bases). The CDR3 sequence is 18 residues long. Deletions cut 2 bases from V and 4 bases from J, with 24 bases between. Germline V CDR1 and CDR2: SGDLS, YYNGEE.